These T cell receptor beta chains were read from a single sample in a study of PD-1 blockade in classical Hodgkin lymphoma. Method: immunoSEQ multiplex PCR; TCRdb's copy keeps in-frame clones and lacks some. The table has roughly 100,000 clones, around 89% seen once. The sample was peripheral blood mononuclear cells (PBMCs), taken before the second cycle of nivolumab. The receptors come from a human donor with classical Hodgkin lymphoma. The CDR3 runs from the conserved cysteine through the conserved F or W. D genes are given only for firm matches. Only some rows state a clone size, as once, few, many or a class for expanded clones.

v_gene: TRBV2
j_gene: TRBJ1-1
d_gene: TRBD1
abundance: .
CDR3nt: TGTGCCAGCAGGGTCAGGGGGGACACTGAAGCTTTCTTT
CDR3aa: CASRVRGDTEAFF

v_gene: TRBV7-6
j_gene: TRBJ1-6
d_gene: .
abundance: few
CDR3nt: TGTGCCAGCAGTTCTCCGGGGTCCCCCCTCCACTTT
CDR3aa: CASSSPGSPLHF

v_gene: TRBV30
j_gene: TRBJ1-4
d_gene: .
abundance: .
CDR3nt: TGTGCCTGGAGCCAGGACGGCCTCCCTAATGAAAAACTGTTTTTT
CDR3aa: CAWSQDGLPNEKLFF

v_gene: TRBV28
j_gene: TRBJ1-2
d_gene: .
abundance: .
CDR3nt: TGTGCCAGCAGAAGGGCCTTGATGTATGGCTACACCTTC
CDR3aa: CASRRALMYGYTF

v_gene: TRBV29-1
j_gene: TRBJ1-1
d_gene: .
abundance: .
CDR3nt: TGCAGCGTTGAAGCCAGGGGCACTGAAGCTTTCTTT
CDR3aa: CSVEARGTEAFF

v_gene: TRBV7-9
j_gene: TRBJ1-3
d_gene: .
abundance: .
CDR3nt: TGTGCCAGCAGCTTAGTCTCTGGGACCCCGGACCCCATATATTTT
CDR3aa: CASSLVSGTPDPIYF

v_gene: TRBV7-8
j_gene: TRBJ1-4
d_gene: .
abundance: .
CDR3nt: TGTGCCAGCAGCTTAGGGCTAGGACAGCGAATTTATGAAAAACTGTTTTTT
CDR3aa: CASSLGLGQRIYEKLFF

v_gene: TRBV30
j_gene: TRBJ1-2
d_gene: .
abundance: .
CDR3nt: TGTGCCTGGAGCCGGGACCGAGCTAACTATGGCTACACCTTC
CDR3aa: CAWSRDRANYGYTF

v_gene: TRBV10-3
j_gene: TRBJ1-1
d_gene: .
abundance: .
CDR3nt: TGTGCCATCAGTGAGCGTGAAGTCTTGAACACTGAAGCTTTCTTT
CDR3aa: CAISEREVLNTEAFF

v_gene: TRBV6-5
j_gene: TRBJ1-2
d_gene: .
abundance: once
CDR3nt: TGTGCCAGCAGTTACTCGAGGGCTACTGGCTACACCTTC
CDR3aa: CASSYSRATGYTF

v_gene: TRBV7-6
j_gene: TRBJ2-7
d_gene: .
abundance: .
CDR3nt: TGTGCCAGCAGCTTACCCGGGGACGAGCAGTACTTC
CDR3aa: CASSLPGDEQYF

v_gene: TRBV27
j_gene: TRBJ1-1
d_gene: TRBD1
abundance: once
CDR3nt: TGTGCCAGCAGTTTAGGGAGGGGGCAATGGAACACTGAAGCTTTCTTT
CDR3aa: CASSLGRGQWNTEAFF

v_gene: TRBV9
j_gene: TRBJ1-5
d_gene: .
abundance: .
CDR3nt: TGTGCCAGCAGCTCCCAAAGTGAGAGCAATCAGCCCCAGCATTTT
CDR3aa: CASSSQSESNQPQHF